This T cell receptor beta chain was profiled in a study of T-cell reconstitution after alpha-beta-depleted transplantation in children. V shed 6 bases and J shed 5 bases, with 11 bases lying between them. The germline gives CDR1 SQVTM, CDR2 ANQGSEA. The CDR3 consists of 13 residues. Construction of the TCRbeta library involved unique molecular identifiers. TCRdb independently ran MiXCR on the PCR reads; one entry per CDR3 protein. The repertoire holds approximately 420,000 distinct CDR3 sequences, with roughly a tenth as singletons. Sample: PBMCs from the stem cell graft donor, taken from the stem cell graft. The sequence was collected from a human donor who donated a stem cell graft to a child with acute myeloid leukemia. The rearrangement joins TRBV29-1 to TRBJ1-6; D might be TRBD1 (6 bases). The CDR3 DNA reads TGCAGCGTGAATACAGGGAATAATTCACCCCTCCACTTT. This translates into CSVNTGNNSPLHF.